This T cell receptor beta chain was documented in a study of blood T cell repertoires in COVID-19. The table came from immunoSEQ multiplex PCR; TCRdb's copy has only in-frame clones and leaves some out. The table includes about 200,000 clones, more than 80% detected once. Looked up from germline, CDR1 is WNHNN and CDR2 is SYGVQD (reference sequence). The CDR3 length is 15 residues. Trimming removed 8 bases from V and 2 bases from J, with 18 bases in between. The chain employs TRBV10-1 and TRBJ1-1, with D possibly matching TRBD1 (6 bases). Sequencing used peripheral blood. The source is a woman older than 75 with COVID-19, enrolled during active disease. The CDR3, as DNA: TGCGCCAGCCCGCTAACTGCGACAGGTAACACTGAAGCTTTCTTT. Protein sequence: CASPLTATGNTEAFF.